This T cell receptor beta chain is from a study of T-cell memory formation after mild COVID-19. The sample holds a few counts of this clonotype. Each CDR3 protein is one row after TCRdb ran MiXCR on the 5' RACE reads. This sample carries fewer than 500,000 distinct CDR3 sequences, approximately 23% of them seen once, and the ten largest clones take under 15%. Germline values: CDR1 SGHVS, CDR2 FNYEAQ. The V and J ends lost 2 bases and 2 bases respectively, with 10 bases between them. The CDR3 has 14 amino acids. The J gene is TRBJ2-7, the V gene TRBV7-6; D remains ambiguous. The receptor was derived from an adult woman who had mild COVID-19 (a few samples of this study predate the infection). Cell type and time point are not known. Sequenced: PBMCs or a T cell subset sorted from them (not recorded which). The CDR3 spells CASSLTETTYEQYF. CDR3 nucleotide sequence: TGTGCCAGCAGCTTAACAGAAACCACCTACGAGCAGTACTTC.